Listed below are T cell receptor beta chains from one sample, sequenced in a study of blood T cell repertoires in COVID-19. Produced via immunoSEQ multiplex PCR; TCRdb's table is partial and in-frame only. The sample lists 400,000 to 500,000 clones, 86% seen once, with 1.4% to 1.5% in the top ten. Sequenced sample: peripheral blood. The receptor source for this set is a woman aged 25 to 39 with active or convalescent COVID-19. Each CDR3 is given with its conserved first and last residue. D genes are given only for firm matches. A clone size is listed for some rows: how often the clone was seen (once, few, many), or a class if it is expanded.

V gene: TRBV7-8; J gene: TRBJ1-6; D gene: TRBD1; clone size: .; CDR3 protein: CASSGQTGVNSPLHF; CDR3 DNA: TGTGCCAGCAGCGGGCAGACAGGGGTTAATTCACCCCTCCACTTT
V gene: TRBV14; J gene: TRBJ1-1; D gene: .; clone size: .; CDR3 protein: CASSRGGVGMNTEAFF; CDR3 DNA: TGTGCCAGCAGCCGAGGGGGGGTCGGGATGAACACTGAAGCTTTCTTT
V gene: TRBV6-1; J gene: TRBJ2-3; D gene: TRBD1; clone size: .; CDR3 protein: CASSALTGQGITDTQYF; CDR3 DNA: TGTGCCAGCAGTGCACTGACGGGACAGGGGATTACAGATACGCAGTATTTT
V gene: TRBV6-5; J gene: TRBJ1-1; D gene: TRBD1; clone size: .; CDR3 protein: CASSSSDRVGAFF; CDR3 DNA: TGTGCCAGCAGTTCATCGGACAGGGTGGGAGCTTTCTTT
V gene: TRBV4-1; J gene: TRBJ2-7; D gene: TRBD2; clone size: few; CDR3 protein: CASSQASGRSYEQYF; CDR3 DNA: TGCGCCAGCAGCCAAGCTAGCGGGAGGTCTTACGAGCAGTACTTC
V gene: TRBV18; J gene: TRBJ2-1; D gene: TRBD2; clone size: .; CDR3 protein: CASSPRTSGYNEQFF; CDR3 DNA: TGTGCCAGCTCACCAAGGACTAGCGGATACAATGAGCAGTTCTTC
V gene: TRBV3-1/TRBV3-2; J gene: TRBJ1-1; D gene: .; clone size: once; CDR3 protein: CASSGPSTEAFF; CDR3 DNA: TGTGCCAGTAGTGGTCCTAGTACTGAAGCTTTCTTT
V gene: TRBV29-1; J gene: TRBJ1-1; D gene: .; clone size: .; CDR3 protein: CSVDKFNRNTEAFF; CDR3 DNA: TGCAGCGTTGATAAATTTAATAGGAACACTGAAGCTTTCTTT
V gene: TRBV7-9; J gene: TRBJ2-2; D gene: TRBD2; clone size: .; CDR3 protein: CASSSTTSGANTGELFF; CDR3 DNA: TGTGCCAGCAGCTCCACGACTAGCGGGGCGAACACCGGGGAGCTGTTTTTT
V gene: TRBV2; J gene: TRBJ1-1; D gene: .; clone size: .; CDR3 protein: CASRGTEAFF; CDR3 DNA: TGTGCCAGCCGGGGCACTGAAGCTTTCTTT
V gene: TRBV20-1; J gene: TRBJ1-2; D gene: .; clone size: once; CDR3 protein: CSASPGHGIYGYTF; CDR3 DNA: TGCAGTGCAAGTCCGGGACACGGGATCTATGGCTACACCTTC
V gene: TRBV5-5; J gene: TRBJ1-1; D gene: .; clone size: .; CDR3 protein: CASSSNGNTEAFF; CDR3 DNA: TGTGCCAGCAGCTCAAACGGGAACACTGAAGCTTTCTTT
V gene: TRBV6-6; J gene: TRBJ2-5; D gene: TRBD2; clone size: .; CDR3 protein: CASRDIGLAEETQYF; CDR3 DNA: TGTGCCAGCAGAGATATTGGACTAGCGGAAGAGACCCAGTACTTC
V gene: TRBV29-1; J gene: TRBJ1-1; D gene: .; clone size: .; CDR3 protein: CSVEDLGNEAFF; CDR3 DNA: TGCAGCGTTGAAGATCTAGGTAATGAAGCTTTCTTT
V gene: TRBV18; J gene: TRBJ2-5; D gene: TRBD2; clone size: .; CDR3 protein: CASSPLGLAGDETQYF; CDR3 DNA: TGTGCCAGCTCACCTCTAGGACTAGCGGGGGATGAGACCCAGTACTTC
V gene: TRBV11-2; J gene: TRBJ2-7; D gene: TRBD2; clone size: .; CDR3 protein: CASSIPIAGVSMGEQYF; CDR3 DNA: TGTGCCAGCAGCATCCCCATAGCGGGAGTTTCGATGGGAGAGCAGTACTTC
V gene: TRBV5-4; J gene: TRBJ2-7; D gene: .; clone size: .; CDR3 protein: CASMATGGNTYEQYF; CDR3 DNA: TGTGCCAGCATGGCCACCGGCGGGAACACCTACGAGCAGTACTTC
V gene: TRBV11-2; J gene: TRBJ2-7; D gene: .; clone size: .; CDR3 protein: CASSFGGYEQYF; CDR3 DNA: TGTGCCAGCAGCTTTGGCGGCTACGAGCAGTACTTC
V gene: TRBV19; J gene: TRBJ1-1; D gene: TRBD1; clone size: .; CDR3 protein: CASRITGGNTEAFF; CDR3 DNA: TGTGCCAGTAGGATCACAGGGGGGAACACTGAAGCTTTCTTT
V gene: TRBV5-4; J gene: TRBJ2-3; D gene: .; clone size: .; CDR3 protein: CASSLLVEGDTQYF; CDR3 DNA: TGTGCCAGCAGCTTATTAGTCGAGGGAGATACGCAGTATTTT
V gene: TRBV4-1; J gene: TRBJ2-1; D gene: .; clone size: .; CDR3 protein: CASSLSRAHEQFF; CDR3 DNA: TGCGCCAGCAGCCTCTCGAGGGCCCATGAGCAGTTCTTC
V gene: TRBV29-1; J gene: TRBJ2-1; D gene: .; clone size: .; CDR3 protein: CSSSRDEQFF; CDR3 DNA: TGCAGCTCATCCAGGGATGAGCAGTTCTTC
V gene: TRBV6-5; J gene: TRBJ1-5; D gene: .; clone size: .; CDR3 protein: CACRVEKYSNQPQHF; CDR3 DNA: TGTGCCTGCCGGGTAGAAAAATATAGCAATCAGCCCCAGCATTTT
V gene: TRBV5-6; J gene: TRBJ2-3; D gene: .; clone size: .; CDR3 protein: CASSLVGMGQDGTDTQYF; CDR3 DNA: TGTGCCAGCAGCTTGGTTGGTATGGGGCAGGACGGCACAGATACGCAGTATTTT
V gene: TRBV27; J gene: TRBJ2-7; D gene: .; clone size: .; CDR3 protein: CASSLSRGEISSYEQYF; CDR3 DNA: TGTGCCAGCAGTTTATCGCGCGGGGAGATAAGCTCCTACGAGCAGTACTTC
V gene: TRBV5-1; J gene: TRBJ1-3; D gene: TRBD1; clone size: .; CDR3 protein: CASSLGQPGGNTIYF; CDR3 DNA: TGCGCCAGCAGCCTGGGACAGCCCGGCGGTAACACCATATATTTT
V gene: TRBV15; J gene: TRBJ2-1; D gene: .; clone size: once; CDR3 protein: CATSRVGINEQFF; CDR3 DNA: TGTGCCACCAGCAGAGTTGGCATCAATGAGCAGTTCTTC
V gene: TRBV5-1; J gene: TRBJ2-6; D gene: .; clone size: .; CDR3 protein: CASSLEGTGAGANVLTF; CDR3 DNA: TGCGCCAGCAGCTTGGAAGGTACGGGGGCTGGGGCCAACGTCCTGACTTTC
V gene: TRBV23-1; J gene: TRBJ1-1; D gene: .; clone size: .; CDR3 protein: CASSQSGSMGEDEAFF; CDR3 DNA: TGCGCCAGCAGTCAATCTGGGTCTATGGGGGAGGATGAAGCTTTCTTT
V gene: TRBV24-1; J gene: TRBJ1-1; D gene: TRBD1; clone size: .; CDR3 protein: CATSDPGQGKGAFF; CDR3 DNA: TGTGCCACCAGTGACCCAGGACAGGGGAAAGGAGCTTTCTTT
V gene: TRBV6-4; J gene: TRBJ2-1; D gene: .; clone size: .; CDR3 protein: CASSDESSYNEQFF; CDR3 DNA: TGTGCCAGCAGTGACGAGAGCTCCTACAATGAGCAGTTCTTC
V gene: TRBV2; J gene: TRBJ2-7; D gene: TRBD2; clone size: once; CDR3 protein: CASNGPPGLAGGESYEQYF; CDR3 DNA: TGTGCCAGCAACGGGCCCCCGGGACTAGCGGGGGGGGAGTCCTACGAGCAGTACTTC
V gene: TRBV20-1; J gene: TRBJ1-2; D gene: .; clone size: .; CDR3 protein: CSAEEDYGYTF; CDR3 DNA: TGCAGTGCGGAGGAAGATTATGGCTACACCTTC
V gene: TRBV4-1; J gene: TRBJ1-2; D gene: .; clone size: .; CDR3 protein: CASSLGRQAANYGYTF; CDR3 DNA: TGCGCCAGCAGCCTTGGGAGGCAGGCCGCGAACTATGGCTACACCTTC
V gene: TRBV7-2; J gene: TRBJ2-7; D gene: TRBD2; clone size: .; CDR3 protein: CASSLAPGLAPGEQYF; CDR3 DNA: TGTGCCAGCAGCTTAGCACCGGGACTAGCCCCTGGGGAGCAGTACTTC
V gene: TRBV3-1/TRBV3-2; J gene: TRBJ2-5; D gene: .; clone size: once; CDR3 protein: CASSQGSAGSAETQYF; CDR3 DNA: TGTGCCAGCAGCCAAGGGTCGGCAGGGTCAGCGGAGACCCAGTACTTC
V gene: TRBV28; J gene: TRBJ2-7; D gene: .; clone size: .; CDR3 protein: CASSLTGGGQDSYEQYF; CDR3 DNA: TGTGCCAGCAGTTTAACCGGGGGAGGACAGGACTCCTACGAGCAGTACTTC
V gene: TRBV19; J gene: TRBJ1-3; D gene: TRBD1; clone size: .; CDR3 protein: CASSQGEYRSGNTIYF; CDR3 DNA: TGTGCCAGTAGCCAGGGGGAGTATCGCTCTGGAAACACCATATATTTT
V gene: TRBV15; J gene: TRBJ1-2; D gene: TRBD1; clone size: few; CDR3 protein: CATSRDRTGINGYTF; CDR3 DNA: TGTGCCACCAGCAGAGATCGGACAGGAATTAATGGCTACACCTTC
V gene: TRBV5-8; J gene: TRBJ2-2; D gene: .; clone size: .; CDR3 protein: CASSWGAGELFF; CDR3 DNA: TGTGCCAGCAGCTGGGGGGCCGGGGAGCTGTTTTTT
V gene: TRBV2; J gene: TRBJ2-7; D gene: TRBD1; clone size: .; CDR3 protein: CASRGQVDEQYF; CDR3 DNA: TGTGCCAGCAGGGGACAGGTCGACGAGCAGTACTTC
V gene: TRBV3-1/TRBV3-2; J gene: TRBJ2-1; D gene: TRBD2; clone size: .; CDR3 protein: CASSLVVGGRPNNEQFF; CDR3 DNA: TGTGCCAGCAGCCTGGTGGTAGGCGGGAGACCCAACAATGAGCAGTTCTTC
V gene: TRBV20-1; J gene: TRBJ1-6; D gene: .; clone size: few; CDR3 protein: CSASRSAYNSPLHF; CDR3 DNA: TGCAGTGCTAGTAGGAGTGCCTATAATTCACCCCTCCACTTT
V gene: TRBV7-8; J gene: TRBJ2-7; D gene: .; clone size: .; CDR3 protein: CASSQRDGTYYEQYF; CDR3 DNA: TGTGCCAGCAGCCAGCGTGACGGGACATACTACGAGCAGTACTTC
V gene: TRBV19; J gene: TRBJ1-5; D gene: .; clone size: .; CDR3 protein: CASSTGDRANQPQHF; CDR3 DNA: TGTGCCAGTAGTACCGGTGACAGAGCCAATCAGCCCCAGCATTTT
V gene: TRBV6-5; J gene: TRBJ1-1; D gene: .; clone size: .; CDR3 protein: CASSPAGDLNTEAFF; CDR3 DNA: TGTGCCAGCAGTCCGGCGGGGGATTTGAACACTGAAGCTTTCTTT
V gene: TRBV2; J gene: TRBJ2-2; D gene: TRBD1; clone size: .; CDR3 protein: CASTPLQGAPGGELFF; CDR3 DNA: TGTGCCAGCACCCCACTGCAGGGGGCGCCCGGCGGGGAGCTGTTTTTT
V gene: TRBV6-2/TRBV6-3; J gene: TRBJ2-2; D gene: .; clone size: .; CDR3 protein: CASSYAGLDTGELFF; CDR3 DNA: TGTGCCAGCAGTTACGCGGGGTTGGACACCGGGGAGCTGTTTTTT
V gene: TRBV3-1/TRBV3-2; J gene: TRBJ1-2; D gene: .; clone size: .; CDR3 protein: CASSQDVRGYTF; CDR3 DNA: TGTGCCAGCAGCCAAGATGTCAGGGGCTACACCTTC